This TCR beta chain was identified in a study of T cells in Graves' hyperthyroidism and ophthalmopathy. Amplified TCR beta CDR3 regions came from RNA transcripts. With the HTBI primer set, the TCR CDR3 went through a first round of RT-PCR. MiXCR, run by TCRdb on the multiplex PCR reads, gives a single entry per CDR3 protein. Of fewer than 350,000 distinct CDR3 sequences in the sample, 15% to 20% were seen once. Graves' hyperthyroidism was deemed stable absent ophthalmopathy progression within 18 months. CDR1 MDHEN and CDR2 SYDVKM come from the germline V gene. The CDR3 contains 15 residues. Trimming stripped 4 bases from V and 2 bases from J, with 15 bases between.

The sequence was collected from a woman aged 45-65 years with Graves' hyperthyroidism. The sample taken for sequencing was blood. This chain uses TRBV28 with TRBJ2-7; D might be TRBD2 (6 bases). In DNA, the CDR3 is TGTGCCAGCAGTTCCCTCCACGCTAGCGCCTACGAGCAGTACTTC. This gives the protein CASSSLHASAYEQYF.